This T cell receptor beta chain was found in a study of T cells in Graves' hyperthyroidism and ophthalmopathy. V dropped 3 bases and J dropped 0 bases, with 3 bases sitting between them. The CDR3 loop spans 13 amino acids. The germline V gene encodes CDR1 LNHDA and CDR2 SQIVND (reference sequence). In its sample, this clonotype was seen many times. Using RNA transcripts as the source, TCR beta CDR3 regions were amplified. The TCR CDR3 was amplified in a first-round RT-PCR using the HTBI primer set. TCRdb re-derived calls from the multiplex PCR reads in MiXCR, one entry per CDR3 protein. The data contain some 510,000 distinct CDR3 sequences, 46% of them seen just once; the ten biggest clones take up 8% to 8.5%.

The sequence was obtained from a young woman with Graves' hyperthyroidism. Input material: peripheral blood or thyroid tissue (not recorded which). This chain uses TRBV19 with TRBJ1-3; D gene uncertain. CDR3 DNA sequence: TGTGCCAGTAGTATGGGCTCTGGAAACACCATATATTTT. This translates into CASSMGSGNTIYF.